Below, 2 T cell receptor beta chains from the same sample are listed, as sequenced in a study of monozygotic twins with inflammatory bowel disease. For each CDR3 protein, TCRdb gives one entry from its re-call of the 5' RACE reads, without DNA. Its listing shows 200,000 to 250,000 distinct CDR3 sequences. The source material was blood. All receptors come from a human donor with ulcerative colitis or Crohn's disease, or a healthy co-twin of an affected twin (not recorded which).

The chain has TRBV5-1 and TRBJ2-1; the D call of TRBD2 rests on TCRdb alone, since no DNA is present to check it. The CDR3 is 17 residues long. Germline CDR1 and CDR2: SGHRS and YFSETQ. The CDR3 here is CASSPGLAGTSYNEQFF.

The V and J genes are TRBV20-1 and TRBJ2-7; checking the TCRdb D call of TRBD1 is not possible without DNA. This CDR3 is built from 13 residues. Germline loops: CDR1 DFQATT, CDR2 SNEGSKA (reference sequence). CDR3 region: CSASPFQGYEQYF.